Listed below are T cell receptor beta chains from one sample, sequenced in a study of shared clonotypes between healthy human individuals. Sequencing used immunoSEQ multiplex PCR; TCRdb keeps in-frame clones, though not all of them. The table shows about 600,000 clones, with around 97% occurring only once. The sample comprised naive CD4+ T cells sorted from blood. The receptors come from a woman aged 25 to 39 in good health. Each CDR3 is given with its conserved first and last residue. The size entry is marked missing in some rows and otherwise reads once, few, many or a size class.

abundance,v_gene,j_gene,CDR3aa
NA,TRBV2,TRBJ1-5,CASMTGPGRNQPQHF
NA,TRBV27,TRBJ2-7,CASSLYRDRGSEQYF
NA,TRBV7-9,TRBJ2-7,CASSPSASPVGYEQYF
NA,TRBV4-2,TRBJ2-1,CASSLTGLAKLYNEQFF
NA,TRBV6-9,TRBJ1-1,CASSRGLLNTEAFF
NA,TRBV6-5,TRBJ1-2,CASRLDNRGNYGYTF
NA,TRBV11-3,TRBJ2-1,CASSTGRPNEQFF
NA,TRBV5-3,TRBJ1-1,CARSLSGAFF
NA,TRBV6-6,TRBJ2-7,CASSYGRGRYEQYF
NA,TRBV19,TRBJ1-1,CASSDRDRGFAEAFF
NA,TRBV11-2,TRBJ2-3,CASSRQQTDTQYF
once,TRBV2,TRBJ1-1,CASLGGTLNTEAFF
once,TRBV2,TRBJ2-2,CASRGLVGGELFF
NA,TRBV10-3,TRBJ2-3,CAISEKTDSTDTQYF
NA,TRBV11-2,TRBJ2-2,CASSLVGLAGRTGELFF
NA,TRBV29-1,TRBJ2-1,CSVALRLAGDNEQFF
NA,TRBV18,TRBJ1-1,CASSPLQGVGSTEAFF
NA,TRBV7-3,TRBJ2-5,CASSYRLGETQYF
NA,TRBV28,TRBJ1-5,CASRMDYSNQPQHF
NA,TRBV6-1,TRBJ2-2,CASSAQTSGNTGELFF
NA,TRBV7-9,TRBJ2-7,CASSTGQGKYF
NA,TRBV5-4,TRBJ2-3,CASSLQGAGDTQYF
NA,TRBV10-3,TRBJ2-7,CAISDGPSGRARDEQYF
NA,TRBV5-1,TRBJ2-3,CASSPGQGTDTQYF
NA,TRBV5-4,TRBJ2-7,CASSPQAGGSSYEQYF
NA,TRBV2,TRBJ1-2,CASKAQENYGYTF
NA,TRBV28,TRBJ2-4,CASSLFPRLLDLAKNIQYF
NA,TRBV7-9,TRBJ2-7,CASRTGGKGYEQYF
NA,TRBV19,TRBJ2-2,CASSINSGTNTGELFF
NA,TRBV5-4,TRBJ2-7,CASSFLGTRGYEQYF
NA,TRBV12-5,TRBJ1-1,CASGFGGGNTEAFF
NA,TRBV5-5,TRBJ2-7,CASSLGLGEQYF
NA,TRBV6-1,TRBJ2-1,CASSETRSEQFF